This T cell receptor beta chain appears in the sequencing data of a study of identical twins (dated by TCRdb to about 2016). Broadly, across the study: To test whether fetal clonotypes persist, the study used deep sequencing on TCR alpha and beta repertoires from monozygotic twins, unrelated adults of various ages, and cord blood. Replicate twin experiments were performed at different times using different library preparation protocols to rule out contamination.

The research as a whole found: Zero-insertion analyses could be partly confounded by invariant T cells such as MAIT and iNKT, although diverse VJ usage argued against such confounding for most clonotypes. Compared with coincidental sharing between unrelated individuals, out-of-frame TCR alpha sequences shared between twins showed an excess of sequences with low generation probability. In monozygotic twins, recombination models systematically underestimated out-of-frame TCR alpha sharing, but the models matched the sharing seen between unrelated individuals. The excess sharing between twins in beta out-of-frame sequences was weaker because fewer shared sequences reduced the signal-to-noise ratio. Abundant cord blood beta clonotypes carried fewer insertions; young adult naive repertoires showed a weaker similar trend, while memory repertoires showed none. Because the same donors could not be followed over many years, the conclusions relied on cross-sectional statistical analysis.

Including the terminal cysteine and phenylalanine, the CDR3 comprises 12 residues. The retained sequence is limited to the CDR3, 36 bases, with the frame set at the first base. The V and J ends are trimmed by 7 bases and 8 bases, leaving 12 bases between them. Taken from the germline V gene, the CDR1 and CDR2 loops are MNHEY and SVGEGT. Preparation of the library involved 5' RACE. Sequencing instrument: Illumina HiSeq 2000. A universal primer binding site was introduced by template switching, and a unique molecular identifier was present in the final cDNA, enabling accurate counting of TCR cDNA molecules. Specific primers in the conserved constant-segment region were used to synthesize first-strand cDNA for TCR alpha and beta chains. To control for contamination, every cDNA library carried two barcodes: a SMART-Mk sample barcode plus Illumina barcodes. TruSeq adapter sequences and Illumina sample barcodes were added in two successive PCR steps. Sequencing of the TCR alpha and beta cDNA libraries was done on the Illumina HiSeq platform using custom primers. Turning to the authors' computational methods: Unique molecular identifiers were extracted from raw reads with MiGEC, and CDR3 positions were determined with MiXCR. For each individual, recombination models were inferred using an EM algorithm with the repgenHMM and IGoR tools. Shared clonotypes were analyzed with the tcR package in R, and sharing was normalized by the product of cloneset sizes. Out-of-frame nonproductive sequences were analyzed to study raw recombination free of thymic and clonal selection effects. TCRdb cleaned the public reads at Q25 with fastp, built clones with MiXCR and kept in-frame beta chains. Rows with one shared CDR3 protein collapse into an entry with the most common genes and DNA. The V and J calls were determined by TCRdb, not by the authors. For this sample the table gives about 520,000 distinct CDR3 sequences, of which about 20% were detected only once. Of the sample, about 0.91% falls within the top ten clones.

Details on this clonotype: It lacks a known antigen. Base qualities are not recorded, but no much larger clone differs from it by a single base.

Every donor was a healthy Caucasian. The twin cohort comprised three pairs of female monozygotic twins, all aged roughly 18 to 30 years. Positive isolation kits from Invitrogen were used to isolate the CD4+ and CD8+ T cell populations. These data were likewise used in another study, on T cells expressing NK-cell markers. That second publication adds: Eight or nine donors provided sorted CD3+CD56+NKG2C+, CD3+CD56+NKG2C- and CD3+CD56-NKG2C+ T-cell subsets, whose TCR beta-chain repertoires were profiled. Among the eight sequenced donors, seven were HCMV-seropositive and one was HCMV-seronegative. In several experiments an anti-gammadeltaTCR antibody was added to restrict sorting to alphabetaTCR-expressing T cells. In a handful of donors, the dominant CD3+CD56+NKG2C+ clonotypes were found to rank among the top 10 CD8+ clonotypes and to make up roughly 1.0-7.0% of CD8+ T cells. Those dominant clonotypes were again the most abundant among CD3+CD56-NKG2C+ cells in a handful of donors, at about 25-65%. It remained unclear whether the expanded NKG2C-expressing T cell clones were specific for HCMV antigens. The study sequenced eight donors, all healthy volunteers chosen at random: three men and five women. A commercial ELISA kit detecting HCMV-specific IgG in serum was used to determine HCMV serostatus. Reads were demultiplexed and grouped by UMI with MIGEC, and clonotypes were assembled and quantified with MiTCR. To exclude erroneous sequences, only TCR cDNA sequences supported by at least two reads were retained. The tcR package was used for downstream repertoire analysis, with clonotypes matched between fractions based on CDR3 nucleotide sequence plus V segment. Antigen specificity was annotated against VDJdb with VDJmatch, allowing one amino acid substitution in CDR3.

Material for sequencing was CD4+ T cells sorted from blood. In this chain, TRBV6-2 or TRBV6-3 is recombined with TRBJ2-1; no D segment can be confidently identified. The sequence was obtained from a woman under 30 in good health. Here the CDR3 is given as CASKSRIDEQFF. Here is the DNA: TGTGCCAGCAAGAGTCGGATCGATGAGCAGTTCTTC.